The source of this T cell receptor beta chain is a study of T cells after yellow fever vaccination. A note on this clonotype: Its antigen is not known.

5'RACE template switching generated TCR cDNA, adding a universal primer site and UMIs. MiXCR, run by TCRdb on the 5' RACE reads, gives a single entry per CDR3 protein. The top ten hold 2.5% to 4% of the sample, which has around 340,000 distinct CDR3 sequences, about an eighth seen once. Germline loops: CDR1 SGHNT, CDR2 YYREEE (reference sequence). Trimming left V 5 bases short and J 8 bases short, with 16 bases between. CDR3 length: 13 amino acids. Overall study findings and caveats: Reappearance after the booster was seen for most primary-vaccination clones, at 96% CD4 and 85% to 90% CD8.

This chain uses TRBV5-4 with TRBJ1-2; D might be TRBD1 (5 bases). This TCR was recovered from a man between 18 and 35 years old who received the YFV17D yellow fever vaccine. Sequencing used CD4+ T cells sorted from PBMCs, obtained 15 days after the yellow fever booster vaccination. The CDR3 bases are TGTGCCAGCAGTATCGACAGCCCGGGAGGCTACACCTTC. Protein product: CASSIDSPGGYTF.